Each of the 19 T cell receptor beta chains below was sequenced from the same sample in a study of CD8 T cells in ankylosing spondylitis (dated 2017 in TCRdb). Libraries were made using 5' RACE. Sequencing was carried out with an Illumina HiSeq 2500. TCRdb reanalyzed the raw reads on its own, using fastp at Q25 for trimming and MiXCR for clone calling, and kept in-frame beta chains. Rows with a matching CDR3 protein are joined into one entry that keeps the most common DNA and genes. The sample table holds 200,000 to 250,000 distinct CDR3 sequences, of which roughly 10% were seen once. The top ten constitute around a fifth of the sample. The specimen was blood, either unsorted or a sorted T cell fraction (not recorded which). Receptors were obtained from a male donor with ankylosing spondylitis or in good health (not recorded which).

This clonotype was recorded at least ten times. The rearrangement joins TRBV7-2 to TRBJ2-7; 9 bases map to TRBD1. The CDR3 extends over 16 amino acids. CDR1 and CDR2 (germline): SGHTA, FQGNSA. The J segment lost 2 bases and the V segment lost 6 bases, leaving 11 bases of the junction unmatched. The CDR3 here is CASSRTGTGTTYEQYF. CDR3 sequence (DNA): TGTGCCAGCAGTCGAACCGGGACAGGGACTACCTACGAGCAGTACTTC.

This sequence joins TRBV5-1 and TRBJ1-2; TRBD1 aligns across 9 bases. Germline V gene data show CDR1 as SGHRS and CDR2 as YFSETQ. V was pared by 4 bases and J by 4 bases, with 5 bases of the junction left unmatched. This CDR3 spans 14 amino acids. CDR3 region: CASSRDRASYGYTF. DNA of the CDR3: TGCGCCAGCAGCCGGGACAGGGCGTCCTATGGCTACACCTTC.

This clonotype was seen many times. This chain uses TRBV6-5 with TRBJ1-1; no firm D call. Germline assignment: CDR1 MNHEY and CDR2 SVGAGI. This CDR3 has 14 residues. Trimming cost V 2 bases and J 1 base, with 8 bases left between them. The CDR3 protein is CASSYGNPNTEAFF. CDR3 nucleotides: TGTGCCAGCAGTTACGGGAACCCGAACACTGAAGCTTTCTTT.

This clonotype was picked up many times. The chain carries TRBV28 and TRBJ2-7; D is possibly TRBD1 (6 bases). In germline, CDR1 is MDHEN, CDR2 SYDVKM. This CDR3 comprises 15 residues. Trimming stripped 5 bases from V and 0 bases from J, with 14 bases between. CDR3 region: CASSPGTLGSYEQYF. The CDR3 nucleotides read TGTGCCAGCAGTCCCGGGACATTGGGCTCCTACGAGCAGTACTTC.

This clonotype was detected ten times or more. The chain couples TRBV7-8 to TRBJ2-3, with D perhaps TRBD1 (5 bases). Germline V gene sequence: CDR1 SGHVS, CDR2 FQNEAQ. CDR3 length: 13 residues. V was shortened by 1 base and J by 14 bases, with 16 bases between the two germline ends. The CDR3 is CASSLEPVGPGYF. The CDR3 coding sequence is TGTGCCAGCAGCTTAGAGCCGGTGGGGCCGGGGTATTTT.

V is TRBV7-9 and J is TRBJ2-1, with TRBD2 matching 12 bases. Germline CDR1 SEHNR, CDR2 FQNEAQ (reference sequence). This CDR3 has 17 residues. V dropped 1 base and J dropped 7; count of bases not matched to a gene: 8. This chain's CDR3 is CASSLGTSGASRNEQFF. CDR3 nucleotide sequence: TGTGCCAGCAGCTTAGGGACTAGCGGGGCCTCTCGGAATGAGCAGTTCTTC.

This clonotype has ten or more counts. The chain links TRBV30 to TRBJ1-1; 7 bases match TRBD1. The CDR3 covers 12 residues. With V trimmed by 5 bases and J by 0 bases, 0 bases remained unmatched. The germline V gene encodes CDR1 GTSNPN and CDR2 SVGIG (reference sequence). The CDR3 region is CAWDRVNTEAFF. CDR3 DNA sequence: TGTGCCTGGGACAGGGTGAACACTGAAGCTTTCTTT. Drawing the rest from reference TRBV30 and TRBJ1-1, the complete variable domain is SQTIHQWPATLVQPVGSPLSLECTVEGTSNPNLYWYRQAAGRGLQLLFYSVGIGQISSEVPQNLSASRPQDRQFILSSKKLLLSDSGFYLCAWDRVNTEAFFGQGTRLTVV.

In its sample, this clonotype was seen a few times. This chain connects TRBV20-1 to TRBJ2-1, with D perhaps given as TRBD1 or TRBD2 (7 bases each). Trimming took off 5 bases at V and 9 bases at J, with 26 bases between the two ends. Germline CDR1 is DFQATT and CDR2 is SNEGSKA (reference sequence). CDR3 size: 16 residues. For the CDR3, the DNA is TGCAGTGCTGGGGGGACAGCGGGGTTCCGGGGAGGTGAGCAGTTCTTC. Translated: CSAGGTAGFRGGEQFF.

This clonotype was recorded many times. J is TRBJ2-3 and V is TRBV5-1, with D perhaps TRBD2 (7 bases). The germline V and J ends were trimmed by 6 bases and 2 bases, with 16 bases remaining between them. This CDR3 is 15 amino acids long. Germline V gives CDR1 SGHRS, CDR2 YFSETQ. In nucleotides, the CDR3 is TGCGCCAGCAACCCTGGGGGGGGCAACACAGATACGCAGTATTTT. Protein sequence: CASNPGGGNTDTQYF. The full variable domain, its missing parts supplied by reference TRBV5-1 and TRBJ2-3, is KAGVTQTPRYLIKTRGQQVTLSCSPISGHRSVSWYQQTPGQGLQFLFEYFSETQRNKGNFPGRFSGRQFSNSRSEMNVSTLELGDSALYLCASNPGGGNTDTQYFGPGTRLTVL.

This clonotype came up many times. This chain links TRBV6-5 with TRBJ1-3, with D unresolved. This CDR3 is 15 amino acids long. Trimming stripped 0 bases from V and 0 bases from J, with 6 bases between. Germline CDR1 is MNHEY and CDR2 is SVGAGI. DNA of the CDR3: TGTGCCAGCAGTTACTCGAGAATCTCTGGAAACACCATATATTTT. It yields the protein CASSYSRISGNTIYF.

The chain uses TRBV7-2 and TRBJ2-2; either TRBD1 or TRBD2 may supply D (5 bases each). Germline CDR1 is SGHTA and CDR2 is FQGNSA. Trimming stripped 8 bases from V and 7 bases from J, with 14 bases between. The length of the CDR3 is 13 residues. CDR3 DNA sequence: TGTGCCAGCCGGGACCACAAGGGCGGGGAGCTGTTTTTT. Amino acid sequence: CASRDHKGGELFF.

This chain links TRBV20-1 with TRBJ1-1, with a possible D match to TRBD1 (5 bases). The germline V gene encodes CDR1 DFQATT and CDR2 SNEGSKA (reference sequence). Trimming took 3 bases from V and 0 from J, leaving 14 bases between them. CDR3 length: 15 amino acids. In DNA, the CDR3 is TGCAGTGCTAGTTCGGGAGACAGACTGAACACTGAAGCTTTCTTT. It codes for CSASSGDRLNTEAFF.

This clonotype appeared many times. The chain is built from TRBV20-1 and TRBJ2-5, with D possibly being TRBD2 (5 bases). The CDR3 length is 15 residues. From germline, CDR1 is DFQATT and CDR2 SNEGSKA (reference sequence). The V end was cut by 3 bases, the J end by 2 bases, with 16 bases between. The CDR3 region is CSASGVEVLQETQYF. The CDR3 nucleotides read TGCAGTGCTAGCGGGGTAGAGGTTTTGCAAGAGACCCAGTACTTC.

Concerning this clonotype: Being one base from a much bigger clone, this may be a read error. The rearrangement links TRBV5-1 to TRBJ1-1, with D unresolved. The CDR3 contains 15 residues. CDR1 and CDR2 (germline): SGHRS, YFSETQ. V was trimmed by 0 bases and J by 4 bases, leaving 13 bases between them. The CDR3 sequence is CASSLGKGSGTEAFF. The CDR3 nucleotides are TGCGCCAGCAGCTTGGGGAAAGGGTCGGGCACTGAAGCTTTCTTT.

This clonotype was seen ten or more times. The chain links TRBV24-1 to TRBJ2-1; TRBD1 matches 12 bases. V lost 7 bases and J lost 10; bases outside the gene matches: 4. The CDR3 covers 13 residues. Germline CDR1 reads KGHDR; CDR2 reads SFDVKD. For the CDR3, the DNA is TGTGCCACCAGCGGGACAGGGGGCAAAGAGCAGTTCTTC. Protein product: CATSGTGGKEQFF.

This clonotype has ten or more counts. The J gene is TRBJ2-2, the V gene TRBV7-3; D is ambiguous. The CDR3 is made up of 14 amino acids. Trimming left V 2 bases short and J 6 bases short, with 10 bases between. CDR1 and CDR2 (germline): SGHTA, FQGTGA. The CDR3 bases are TGTGCCAGCAGCTTAGGGTTGGGGTCCGGGGAGCTGTTTTTT. Its protein product is CASSLGLGSGELFF. Full variable domain (remainder filled in from reference TRBV7-3 and TRBJ2-2): GAGVSQTPSNKVTEKGKYVELRCDPISGHTALYWYRQSLGQGPEFLIYFQGTGAADDSGLPNDRFFAVRPEGSVSTLKIQRTERGDSAVYLCASSLGLGSGELFFGEGSRLTVL.

This clonotype was recorded at least ten times. The J gene is TRBJ1-5, the V gene TRBV20-1, with D possibly matching TRBD1 (5 bases). Germline CDR1 DFQATT, CDR2 SNEGSKA (reference sequence). Trimming removed 6 bases from V and 9 bases from J, with 18 bases in between. This CDR3 has 13 amino acids. CDR3: CSAEGQDTGPQHF. The CDR3 region has the DNA TGCAGTGCAGAGGGCCAGGACACGGGGCCCCAGCATTTT.

This clonotype was counted ten times or more. This chain links TRBV6-5 with TRBJ1-2; 7 bases fit TRBD1. The CDR3 extends over 17 amino acids. Germline V gene sequence: CDR1 MNHEY, CDR2 SVGAGI. V lost 7 bases and J lost 5; bases outside the gene matches: 19. CDR3 sequence: CASNWDSSLPVPYGYTF. CDR3 nucleotide sequence: TGTGCCAGCAATTGGGACAGTAGCCTTCCAGTCCCTTATGGCTACACCTTC.

This clonotype was seen many times. The chain is built from TRBV20-1 and TRBJ2-7, with D tentatively TRBD2 (5 bases). The CDR3 runs to 11 residues. The V gene lost 7 bases and the J gene lost 4 bases, with 11 bases spanning the gap. Germline CDR1 is DFQATT and CDR2 is SNEGSKA (reference sequence). CDR3 DNA: TGCAGTGGAGTAGAGGGATACGAGCAGTACTTC. Translation gives CSGVEGYEQYF.